This T cell receptor (beta chain) is from a study of OX40 agonist ivuxolimab in advanced cancers. General study findings and limits: At doses 0.1 to 3.0 mg/kg, CD4+ and CD8+ clones expanded.

Assay: immunoSEQ multiplex PCR; the TCRdb copy retains only in-frame clones and omits some. In the table there are 60,000 to 65,000 clones, around 84% of which are singletons. As for this clone: Its antigen remains unknown.

Autoimmune disease history or systemic immunosuppression led to patient exclusion. The V end was cut by 6 bases, the J end by 2 bases, with 14 bases between. CDR1 is KGHSH, CDR2 LQKENI, per germline. The CDR3 has 14 amino acids. The sequences come from CD4+ or CD8+ T cells sorted from blood, collected in a trial of the OX40 agonist ivuxolimab. The receptor was derived from an adult with an advanced solid tumor such as melanoma, head and neck, liver or kidney cancer. The chain employs TRBV18 and TRBJ2-7, with D tentatively TRBD1 or TRBD2 (5 bases each). The CDR3 spells CASSSPGAPYEQYF. The CDR3 DNA reads TGTGCCAGCTCGTCGCCCGGGGCCCCCTACGAGCAGTACTTC.